The next 12 T cell receptor beta chains were all read from a single sample in a study of T cell responses to AZD1222 COVID-19 vaccine. Some clones are missing from TCRdb's copy, which holds only in-frame ones; the method was immunoSEQ multiplex PCR. The sample records some 110,000 clones, around 80% being singletons. The material sequenced was peripheral blood, taken on day 0 of AZD1222 vaccination. The receptors shown here come from an adult in good health.

This clone showed up just a few times. The chain couples TRBV6-5 to TRBJ2-7; the D gene could be TRBD1 or TRBD2 (6 bases each). V was clipped by 1 base and J by 1 base, with 11 bases between them. Per the germline V gene, CDR1 is MNHEY and CDR2 is SVGAGI. The CDR3 loop spans 15 amino acids. The CDR3 nucleotides are TGTGCCAGCAGTTACTTCGGGGGCCTGTCCTACGAGCAGTACTTC. Its protein product is CASSYFGGLSYEQYF.

V and J are TRBV7-2 and TRBJ2-1, with D perhaps TRBD2 (6 bases). The V and J ends lost 1 base and 10 bases respectively, with 17 bases between them. The CDR3 loop spans 15 amino acids. The germline gives CDR1 SGHTA, CDR2 FQGNSA. The CDR3 is CASSLGGDRFGEQFF. The CDR3 DNA sequence: TGTGCCAGCAGCTTAGGCGGGGATCGATTTGGGGAGCAGTTCTTC.

This clone was observed a few times. The V gene is TRBV18, the J gene TRBJ1-3; 8 nucleotides line up with TRBD1. The CDR3 contains 18 residues. Germline V gene data show CDR1 as KGHSH and CDR2 as LQKENI. V was clipped by 3 bases and J by 4 bases; unmatched bases: 14. CDR3 amino acids: CASSPRPSGGAQGNTIYF. Here the CDR3 DNA reads TGTGCCAGCTCACCTCGACCCTCAGGGGGCGCACAAGGAAACACCATATATTTT.

Here the CDR3 reads CASSKDAYYGYTF. CDR3 bases: TGTGCCAGCAGCAAAGACGCTTACTATGGCTACACCTTC. The rearrangement links TRBV7-9 to TRBJ1-2; unclear D gene. Germline loops: CDR1 SEHNR, CDR2 FQNEAQ (reference sequence). This CDR3 has 13 residues. V lost 5 bases to trimming and J lost 3 bases, with 10 bases between them.

The rearrangement links TRBV19 to TRBJ1-3, with 7 bases aligning to TRBD1. Unmatched junction bases numbered 4, after V lost 8 bases and J lost 0 bases. Germline CDR1 and CDR2: LNHDA and SQIVND (reference sequence). The CDR3 is made up of 14 amino acids. CDR3 amino acids: CASHRGISGNTIYF. Here the CDR3 DNA reads TGTGCCAGTCACAGGGGCATCTCTGGAAACACCATATATTTT.

The genes are TRBV3-1 (or the pseudogene TRBV3-2) and TRBJ1-5; D unresolved. V was shortened by 1 base and J by 3 bases, with 1 base between the two germline ends. Germline CDR1 reads LGHDT; CDR2 reads YNNKEL (reference sequence). The CDR3 extends over 12 amino acids. CDR3 protein: CASSQANQPQHF. DNA of the CDR3: TGTGCCAGCAGCCAAGCCAATCAGCCCCAGCATTTT.

V is TRBV27 and J is TRBJ2-1; perhaps TRBD2 as D (7 bases). V was pared by 2 bases and J by 4 bases, with 12 bases between. CDR3 length equals 15 residues. Germline V gene data show CDR1 as MNHEY and CDR2 as SMNVEV (reference sequence). DNA for the CDR3: TGTGCCAGCAGTTTAGCCGGGGGGCTGTACAATGAGCAGTTCTTC. As protein: CASSLAGGLYNEQFF.

V and J are TRBV19 and TRBJ1-5; D is ambiguous. Looked up from germline, CDR1 is LNHDA and CDR2 is SQIVND (reference sequence). This CDR3 is built from 13 residues. Trimming shortened V by 6 bases and J by 10 bases, and 16 bases separated the two germline ends. The CDR3 loop is CASSISEVGPQHF. Here the CDR3 DNA reads TGTGCCAGTAGCATCTCTGAAGTCGGACCCCAGCATTTT.

CDR3 sequence reads: CASSATGETEAFF. CDR3 nucleotides: TGTGCCAGCAGTGCGACAGGGGAGACTGAAGCTTTCTTT. V is TRBV27 and J is TRBJ1-1, with TRBD1 matching 8 bases. Germline V lookup: CDR1 MNHEY, CDR2 SMNVEV (reference sequence). The trim removed 5 bases at V and 5 bases at J, leaving 4 bases unmatched. This CDR3 region has 13 residues.

The CDR3 here is CASSGGDRGYQPQHF. CDR3 nucleotides: TGCGCCAGCAGTGGGGGGGACAGGGGATATCAGCCCCAGCATTTT. The rearrangement uses TRBV10-2 and TRBJ1-5; 10 bases are shared with TRBD1. The CDR3 sequence is 15 residues long. V gave up 4 bases and J gave up 5 bases; unmatched junction bases: 5. CDR1 and CDR2 from the germline V gene are WSHSY and SAAADI.

The chain carries TRBV27 and TRBJ1-2; D not resolved. Germline CDR1 and CDR2: MNHEY and SMNVEV (reference sequence). V shed 6 bases and J shed 4 bases, with 21 bases lying between them. The CDR3 is 16 residues long. The CDR3 DNA follows: TGTGCCAGCAGCAACAATCCGGGCGCTAGCAGCTATGGCTACACCTTC. It translates to CASSNNPGASSYGYTF.

This clone was seen a single time. V gene TRBV14 combines with J gene TRBJ1-2; 9 nucleotides match TRBD1. Germline loops: CDR1 SGHDN, CDR2 FVKESK. The CDR3 totals 18 residues. J lost 0 bases, V lost 2 bases, and 10 bases had no gene match. The CDR3 loop is CASSQWGTGPQANYGYTF. DNA of the CDR3: TGTGCCAGCAGCCAATGGGGGACAGGGCCCCAAGCTAACTATGGCTACACCTTC.